This entry lists 20 T cell receptor beta chains sequenced from one sample in a study of PD-1 blockade in mismatch repair-deficient tumors. Generated by immunoSEQ multiplex PCR, the TCRdb table keeps only in-frame clones and is missing some. The table shows more than 40,000 clones, with 81% occurring only once. This material consisted of peripheral blood, taken about 20 weeks after starting pembrolizumab. These receptors all come from an adult with mismatch repair-deficient cancer.

This chain connects TRBV9 to TRBJ1-5; D remains ambiguous. V was cut by 0 bases and J by 2 bases, with 6 bases left in between. Germline V gene lookup returns CDR1 SGDLS and CDR2 YYNGEE. This CDR3 is built from 14 residues. The CDR3 reads CASSVGGGNQPQHF. The CDR3 nucleotides read TGTGCCAGCAGCGTAGGAGGTGGCAATCAGCCCCAGCATTTT.

This sequence joins TRBV18 and TRBJ1-5; D might be TRBD1 (5 bases). Germline lookup yields CDR1 KGHSH and CDR2 LQKENI. Trimming shortened V by 3 bases and J by 6 bases, and 21 bases separated the two germline ends. The CDR3 is 17 amino acids. Written as DNA, the CDR3 is TGTGCCAGCTCACCCTTAGCTGGACATATTTCGGGTCAGCCCCAGCATTTT. Amino acid sequence: CASSPLAGHISGQPQHF.

In this sample, this clone turned up once. The rearrangement links TRBV20-1 to TRBJ2-1; D remains ambiguous. This CDR3 contains 11 residues. In germline, CDR1 is DFQATT, CDR2 SNEGSKA (reference sequence). The germline V and J ends were trimmed by 3 bases and 4 bases, with 4 bases remaining between them. The CDR3 DNA reads as TGCAGTGCTAGGGCTTACAATGAGCAGTTCTTC. Residues: CSARAYNEQFF.

The chain carries TRBV19 and TRBJ1-1, with D hard to call. Trimming removed 6 bases from V and 5 bases from J, with 13 bases in between. Germline V gives CDR1 LNHDA, CDR2 SQIVND (reference sequence). CDR3 length equals 13 residues. In nucleotides, the CDR3 is TGTGCCAGTAGCCTCGGGCCGATAACTGAAGCTTTCTTT. Translated: CASSLGPITEAFF. The whole variable domain, remainder taken from reference TRBV19 and TRBJ1-1, is DGGITQSPKYLFRKEGQNVTLSCEQNLNHDAMYWYRQDPGQGLRLIYYSQIVNDFQKGDIAEGYSVSREKKESFPLTVTSAQKNPTAFYLCASSLGPITEAFFGQGTRLTVV.

The V and J genes are TRBV7-9 and TRBJ1-2; D perhaps matches TRBD1 (6 bases). Germline CDR1 and CDR2: SEHNR and FQNEAQ (reference sequence). The CDR3 loop spans 13 amino acids. Deletions cut 3 bases from V and 6 bases from J, with 11 bases between. The CDR3 loop is CASSLWGADGYTF. The CDR3 DNA reads as TGTGCCAGCAGCTTGTGGGGGGCTGATGGCTACACCTTC.

This chain uses TRBV7-8 with TRBJ2-1, with TRBD2 as a possible D gene (6 bases). The CDR3 covers 14 residues. V was shortened by 5 bases and J by 4 bases, with 12 bases between the two germline ends. The germline gives CDR1 SGHVS, CDR2 FQNEAQ. The CDR3 protein is CASSRASAYNEQFF. CDR3 nucleotides: TGTGCCAGCAGCAGGGCTAGCGCGTACAATGAGCAGTTCTTC.

The chain links TRBV29-1 to TRBJ2-5; weak D call: TRBD2 (6 bases). There are 13 residues in the CDR3. Germline V gene sequence: CDR1 SQVTM, CDR2 ANQGSEA. Trimming removed 4 bases at V and 2 bases at J, with 11 bases between. The CDR3 here is CSVGGGIQETQYF. In DNA form, the CDR3 reads TGCAGCGTTGGAGGAGGGATTCAAGAGACCCAGTACTTC.

This chain uses TRBV14 with TRBJ2-7, with 7 bases that match TRBD1. This CDR3 region has 14 residues. In germline, CDR1 is SGHDN, CDR2 FVKESK. V dropped 4 bases and J dropped 2; count of bases not matched to a gene: 5. CDR3 in amino acids: CASSPNRGPYEQYF. The DNA of the CDR3 is TGTGCCAGCAGCCCGAACAGGGGACCCTACGAGCAGTACTTC.

This clone came up a few times. This chain links TRBV2 with TRBJ1-2; D uncertain. The CDR3 consists of 11 residues. CDR1 is SNHLY, CDR2 FYNNEI, per germline. Deletions cut 2 bases from V and 7 bases from J, with 5 bases between. CDR3 sequence: CASSETGGYTF. The CDR3 DNA follows: TGTGCCAGCAGTGAAACGGGTGGCTACACCTTC.

The chain combines TRBV7-9 with TRBJ2-1, with 9 bases aligning to TRBD2. Germline values: CDR1 SEHNR, CDR2 FQNEAQ (reference sequence). This CDR3 spans 15 amino acids. Trimming removed 4 bases from V and 5 bases from J; junction bases left unmatched: 6. The CDR3 protein is CASSSGGGANNEQFF. CDR3 bases: TGTGCCAGCAGCTCCGGCGGGGGGGCGAACAATGAGCAGTTCTTC.

The V and J genes are TRBV16 and TRBJ2-2; TRBD1 agrees at 9 bases. With V trimmed by 4 bases and J by 3 bases, 3 bases remained unmatched. This CDR3 is built from 15 residues. Germline-derived CDR1 and CDR2 are KGHSY and FQNENV. CDR3: CASSRGQGYTGELFF. Written as DNA, the CDR3 is TGTGCCAGCAGCCGTGGACAGGGGTACACCGGGGAGCTGTTTTTT. Combining the CDR3 with reference TRBV16 and TRBJ2-2 gives the whole variable domain GEEVAQTPKHLVRGEGQKAKLYCAPIKGHSYVFWYQQVLKNEFKFLISFQNENVFDETGMPKERFSAKCLPNSPCSLEIQATKLEDSAVYFCASSRGQGYTGELFFGEGSRLTVL.

The rearrangement joins TRBV6-6 to TRBJ2-1; 12 nucleotides agree with TRBD1. The junction had 11 bases not matched to a gene; V was cut back by 5 bases and J by 9 bases. CDR1 is MNHNY, CDR2 SVGAGI, per germline (reference sequence). The CDR3 has 16 amino acids. CDR3 amino acids: CASSPRDRGLRGEQFF. CDR3 in DNA: TGTGCCAGCAGTCCCCGGGACAGGGGGCTCAGAGGTGAGCAGTTCTTC.

The rearrangement uses TRBV6-1 and TRBJ2-3, with TRBD1 matching over 7 bases. This CDR3 region has 14 residues. The V and J ends lost 10 bases and 0 bases, in that order; junction bases with no gene match: 7. Germline loops: CDR1 MNHNS, CDR2 SASEGT. Here the CDR3 reads CATWDRPSTDTQYF. The CDR3 nucleotides are TGTGCCACATGGGACAGACCCAGCACAGATACGCAGTATTTT.

This clone was detected only once. The V call is TRBV19, the J call TRBJ2-1; no firm D call. This CDR3 has 16 residues. Germline V gene lookup returns CDR1 LNHDA and CDR2 SQIVND (reference sequence). V lost 5 bases and J lost 1, with 15 bases in between. CDR3 in DNA: TGTGCCAGTAGTTCCGAGACCGCTAGGTCCTACAATGAGCAGTTCTTC. As protein: CASSSETARSYNEQFF.

This clone was detected many times. The sample carries other DNA sequences with the same CDR3. The V gene is TRBV5-5, the J gene TRBJ2-7; TRBD1 matches at 7 bases. Unmatched junction bases numbered 3, after V lost 0 bases and J lost 0 bases. The CDR3 is 15 residues long. Germline CDR1 SGHKS, CDR2 YYEKEE (reference sequence). The CDR3 protein is CASSLAPGGSYEQYF. The CDR3 coding sequence is TGTGCCAGCAGCTTGGCCCCAGGGGGCTCCTACGAGCAGTACTTC.

This clone was seen a few times. The rearrangement joins TRBV25-1 to TRBJ2-5; either TRBD1 or TRBD2 may fit D (5 bases each). Trimming stripped 2 bases from V and 12 bases from J, with 16 bases between. Germline values: CDR1 MGHDK, CDR2 SYGVNS. The CDR3 runs 13 residues. CDR3 sequence: CASSERGAHGEYF. As DNA, the CDR3 is TGTGCCAGCAGTGAAAGGGGAGCCCATGGGGAGTACTTC. The variable domain in full, with the rest retrieved from reference TRBV25-1 and TRBJ2-5, is EADIYQTPRYLVIGTGKKITLECSQTMGHDKMYWYQQDPGMELHLIHYSYGVNSTEKGDLSSESTVSRIRTEHFPLTLESARPSHTSQYLCASSERGAHGEYFGPGTRLLVL.

This sequence joins TRBV15 and TRBJ2-1; 10 bases fit TRBD2. Losses at the gene ends were 6 bases for V and 8 bases for J; bases not matched to a gene: 22. The CDR3 runs 19 residues. The germline V gene encodes CDR1 LNHNV and CDR2 YYDKDF (reference sequence). CDR3 in amino acids: CATRSGLAEKRHLRHEQFF. The CDR3 coding sequence is TGTGCCACCAGATCTGGACTAGCGGAAAAGAGGCACCTCAGGCATGAGCAGTTCTTC. Full variable domain (remainder filled in from reference TRBV15 and TRBJ2-1): DAMVIQNPRYQVTQFGKPVTLSCSQTLNHNVMYWYQQKSSQAPKLLFHYYDKDFNNEADTPDNFQSRRPNTSFCFLDIRSPGLGDTAMYLCATRSGLAEKRHLRHEQFFGPGTRLTVL.

The chain carries TRBV11-2 and TRBJ1-2; a weak D match, TRBD1 (6 bases). There are 15 residues in the CDR3. The germline V and J ends were trimmed by 0 bases and 5 bases, with 13 bases remaining between them. Looked up from germline, CDR1 is SGHAT and CDR2 is FQNNGV. The CDR3 loop reads CASSLDLRQGYGYTF. In nucleotides, the CDR3 is TGTGCCAGCAGCTTAGATCTCCGGCAGGGGTATGGCTACACCTTC. Together with reference TRBV11-2 and TRBJ1-2, the CDR3 gives the full variable domain: EAGVAQSPRYKIIEKRQSVAFWCNPISGHATLYWYQQILGQGPKLLIQFQNNGVVDDSQLPKDRFSAERLKGVDSTLKIQPAKLEDSAVYLCASSLDLRQGYGYTFGSGTRLTVV.

This chain joins TRBV4-3 and TRBJ2-4; 9 bases fit TRBD2. CDR1 and CDR2 (germline): LGHNA, YSLEER. The CDR3 is made up of 20 amino acids. The ends lost 0 bases at V and 0 bases at J; junction bases unmatched: 12. In DNA, the CDR3 is TGCGCCAGCAGCCAAGATGGGCCAGCGGGAGGAAAGATAGCCAAAAACATTCAGTACTTC. This translates into CASSQDGPAGGKIAKNIQYF.

This clone showed up just a few times. V usage is TRBV6-6 and J usage is TRBJ2-6; D call uncertain. Germline V gene lookup returns CDR1 MNHNY and CDR2 SVGAGI (reference sequence). V lost 4 bases, J lost 1 base, and 8 bases lay in between. CDR3 length: 15 residues. The DNA of the CDR3 is TGTGCCAGCAGTTTTGCCGGATCTGGGGCCAACGTCCTGACTTTC. Protein product: CASSFAGSGANVLTF.